This TCR beta chain was retrieved from a study of glioma-infiltrating T cells after dendritic cell vaccination. The data were produced by immunoSEQ multiplex PCR, yet TCRdb's version contains in-frame clones alone and is incomplete. Here the sample spans 75,000 to 100,000 clones, 79% being singletons. The V gene's germline CDR1 is SGDLS and CDR2 YYNGEE. Unmatched junction bases numbered 7, after V lost 0 bases and J lost 3 bases. The CDR3 is 16 residues long. The material sequenced was blood, taken before dendritic cell vaccination. The sequence was obtained from a human donor with glioblastoma. This chain links TRBV9 with TRBJ2-7; TRBD2 agrees at 9 bases. The CDR3 sequence: CASSVDPASGNYEQYF. The CDR3 bases are TGTGCCAGCAGCGTAGATCCGGCTAGCGGGAACTACGAGCAGTACTTC.